This T cell receptor beta chain was sequenced for a study of CD8+ T cells in alopecia areata. Turning to the study itself: Treatment ran 6 to 18 months, with 6 months of follow-up afterward.

Trimming cost V 4 bases and J 3 bases; bases outside gene matches: 5. Looked up from germline, CDR1 is SGDLS and CDR2 is YYNGEE. CDR3 size: 14 residues. Following extraction, RNA underwent reverse transcription to cDNA, which served as the sequencing template. Profiled with immunoSEQ multiplex PCR; TCRdb holds only in-frame clones, not every one. The sample includes around 120,000 clones, 30% to 40% of them seen just once. The clonotype was recovered from a human donor with alopecia areata. The material sequenced was CD4+ T cells sorted from blood. V gene TRBV9 combines with J gene TRBJ2-5; TRBD2 agrees at 8 bases. Here the CDR3 DNA reads TGTGCCAGCAGCCCCTGGACTAGCAAAGAGACCCAGTACTTC. It specifies CASSPWTSKETQYF.